The 11 T cell receptor beta chains listed next were all sequenced from one sample in a study of cytomegalovirus exposure and HLA in healthy donors. Profiled with immunoSEQ multiplex PCR; TCRdb holds only in-frame clones, not every one. The table lists approximately 300,000 clones, roughly 89% of them singletons. Sequencing was carried out using PBMCs. These receptors were collected from a woman in her late teens or twenties in good health and CMV-seronegative.

V gene TRBV27 combines with J gene TRBJ2-1; 9 bases match TRBD2. This CDR3 is built from 13 residues. Trimming took 2 bases from V and 15 from J; bases not matched to a gene: 8. Germline V gene data show CDR1 as MNHEY and CDR2 as SMNVEV (reference sequence). The CDR3 coding sequence is TGTGCCAGCAGTTTAATAGCGGGAGAGGTTTGGTTCTTC. This sequence encodes CASSLIAGEVWFF.

The chain employs TRBV9 and TRBJ2-7, with TRBD2 matching over 13 bases. CDR1 and CDR2 (germline): SGDLS, YYNGEE. The V gene end was trimmed by 3 bases and the J gene end by 7 bases; junction bases not matched to a gene: 10. CDR3 size: 16 residues. Here the CDR3 reads CASSAGGLAGSDEQYF. CDR3 sequence (DNA): TGTGCCAGCAGCGCGGGGGGACTAGCGGGATCGGATGAGCAGTACTTC.

The V and J genes are TRBV4-2 and TRBJ2-2, with 8 bases fitting TRBD2. The trim removed 0 bases at V and 9 bases at J, leaving 9 bases unmatched. Per germline, CDR1 LGHNA and CDR2 YNFKEQ. This CDR3 comprises 16 residues. The CDR3 DNA sequence: TGTGCCAGCAGCCAAGACGGGGTCGAGCGGGAGAGGGAGCTGTTTTTT. Its protein is CASSQDGVERERELFF.

This chain uses TRBV29-1 with TRBJ2-7; 14 bases map to TRBD2. The CDR3 loop spans 17 amino acids. Germline lookup yields CDR1 SQVTM and CDR2 ANQGSEA. V shed 6 bases, J shed 1 base, and the junction held 11 bases outside the gene matches. The CDR3 coding sequence is TGCAGCGTGAAGGGACTAGCGGGAGAGCGAGGATCCTACGAGCAGTACTTC. Protein: CSVKGLAGERGSYEQYF.

This sequence joins TRBV5-1 and TRBJ2-4, with 9 nucleotides matching TRBD2. The germline V gene encodes CDR1 SGHRS and CDR2 YFSETQ. Trimming took 4 bases from V and 0 from J; bases not matched to a gene: 5. The CDR3 contains 16 residues. The CDR3 region has the DNA TGCGCCAGCAGCAACGGACTAGCGCCAGCCAAAAACATTCAGTACTTC. It encodes CASSNGLAPAKNIQYF.

This clone has a handful of counts. Here the CDR3 DNA reads TGTGCCAGCAGCCCAGGGACTTTGAGCTCCTACGAGCAGTACTTC. Amino acids: CASSPGTLSSYEQYF. V usage is TRBV4-2 and J usage is TRBJ2-7; D possibly corresponds to TRBD2 (6 bases). Per germline, CDR1 LGHNA and CDR2 YNFKEQ. Trimming removed 4 bases from V and 0 bases from J, with 13 bases in between. The CDR3 totals 15 residues.

This sequence joins TRBV13 and TRBJ2-5; 11 positions agree with TRBD1. The CDR3 extends over 16 amino acids. Germline V lookup: CDR1 PRHDT, CDR2 FYEKMQ (reference sequence). J lost 4 bases, V lost 1 base, and 5 bases had no gene match. The CDR3 is CASSLDPGQGGETQYF. CDR3 nucleotides: TGTGCCAGCAGCTTAGATCCGGGACAGGGGGGAGAGACCCAGTACTTC.

This chain connects TRBV6-1 to TRBJ2-7; weak D call: TRBD2 (5 bases). The CDR3 is made up of 18 amino acids. Trimming stripped 4 bases from V and 2 bases from J, with 24 bases between. Germline V gene sequence: CDR1 MNHNS, CDR2 SASEGT. The CDR3 region has the DNA TGTGCCAGCAGTGCCTATTTCCCCACCGGAGCGGCTGCCTACGAGCAGTACTTC. Its translation: CASSAYFPTGAAAYEQYF.

V gene TRBV6-6 combines with J gene TRBJ2-1; TRBD2 aligns across 7 bases. Per germline, CDR1 MNHNY and CDR2 SVGAGI (reference sequence). V trimming: 2 bases; J trimming: 7 bases; junction bases outside the gene matches: 5. The CDR3 runs 14 residues. CDR3 in DNA: TGTGCCAGCAGTTACCCGTGGGGGGGAAATGAGCAGTTCTTC. It is translated as CASSYPWGGNEQFF.

This chain connects TRBV5-6 to TRBJ2-7, with a possible D match to TRBD1 (6 bases). CDR1 and CDR2 (germline): SGHDT, YYEEEE. This CDR3 is 13 amino acids long. V was pared by 6 bases and J by 6 bases, with 16 bases between. The CDR3 bases are TGTGCCAGCATCGGGCCCCTGGGGGCCGAGCAGTACTTC. Residues: CASIGPLGAEQYF.

This chain connects TRBV29-1 to TRBJ2-7, with TRBD1 matching over 9 bases. This CDR3 is 15 amino acids long. Germline V gives CDR1 SQVTM, CDR2 ANQGSEA. Unmatched junction bases numbered 11, after V lost 6 bases and J lost 2 bases. CDR3 sequence (DNA): TGCAGCGTCACCCGAACGGGACAGGGTCCCTACGAGCAGTACTTC. Residues: CSVTRTGQGPYEQYF.